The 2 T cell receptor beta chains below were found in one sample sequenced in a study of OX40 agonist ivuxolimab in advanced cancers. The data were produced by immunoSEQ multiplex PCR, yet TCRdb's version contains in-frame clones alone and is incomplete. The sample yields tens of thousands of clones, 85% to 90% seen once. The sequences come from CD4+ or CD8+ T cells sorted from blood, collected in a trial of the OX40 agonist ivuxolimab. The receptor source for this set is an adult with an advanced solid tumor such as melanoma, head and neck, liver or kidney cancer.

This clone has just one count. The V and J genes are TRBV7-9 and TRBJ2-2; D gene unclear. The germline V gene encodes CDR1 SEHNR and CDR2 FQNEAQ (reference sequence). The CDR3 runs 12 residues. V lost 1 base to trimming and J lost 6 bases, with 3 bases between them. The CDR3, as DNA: TGTGCCAGCAGCTTAGTTTCCGGGGAGCTGTTTTTT. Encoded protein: CASSLVSGELFF.

CDR3 nucleotide sequence: TGTGCCAGCAGTGCCAGGACTAGCGGGGGGGCCGAGCAGTACTTC. This codes for CASSARTSGGAEQYF. V is TRBV2 and J is TRBJ2-7; 15 bases fit TRBD2. This CDR3 is built from 15 residues. Germline loops: CDR1 SNHLY, CDR2 FYNNEI. After removal of 4 bases from V and 6 bases from J, the junction contained 4 bases not matched to a gene.